The source of this T cell receptor beta chain is a study of Graves' ophthalmopathy and Graves' hyperthyroidism. At the level of the study: The study drew peripheral blood at initial diagnosis, before any treatment.

The PBMCs used were ones drawn from 9.5 to 10 ml of fresh peripheral blood. Amplification of TCR beta CDR3 regions used RNA transcripts. HTBI-primed RT-PCR formed the first round, and a multiplex PCR formed the second. One entry per CDR3 protein results from TCRdb running MiXCR on the multiplex PCR reads. Of under 350,000 distinct CDR3 sequences in the sample, roughly a sixth were seen once. V lost 6 bases and J 0 bases, leaving 11 bases between the germline ends. CDR1 and CDR2 from the germline V gene are MNHEY and SVGEGT. This CDR3 comprises 14 residues. This clonotype was observed many times. The sequence was obtained from an adult man with Graves' ophthalmopathy. The source material was peripheral blood. V and J are TRBV6-2 or TRBV6-3 and TRBJ1-1; a possible D gene is TRBD1 (5 bases). Here the CDR3 reads CASRLGEVNTEAFF. CDR3 nucleotide sequence: TGTGCCAGCAGACTGGGGGAAGTGAACACTGAAGCTTTCTTT.